A single sample gave rise to the 19 T cell receptor beta chains below, sequenced in a study of cytomegalovirus exposure and HLA in healthy donors. The PCR contained 60 Vbeta and 13 Jbeta primers. Assay: immunoSEQ multiplex PCR; the TCRdb copy retains only in-frame clones and omits some. Among roughly 180,000 clones listed, approximately 80% were seen once. The sequenced sample was PBMCs. These receptors all stem from a female donor in good health and CMV-seronegative.

The chain is built from TRBV27 and TRBJ1-5, with 7 bases that match TRBD1. Trimming took 8 bases from V and 7 from J; bases not matched to a gene: 14. The CDR3 runs 15 residues. The germline CDR1 and CDR2 sequences are MNHEY and SMNVEV (reference sequence). This CDR3 is CASGVGTDKSQPQHF. The CDR3 DNA reads TGTGCCAGCGGGGTTGGGACAGACAAATCACAGCCCCAGCATTTT.

V gene TRBV6-1 combines with J gene TRBJ2-7; D is uncertain. Germline V gene data show CDR1 as MNHNS and CDR2 as SASEGT. The CDR3 extends over 16 amino acids. V was cut by 1 base and J by 7 bases, with 20 bases left in between. In DNA form, the CDR3 reads TGTGCCAGCAGTGAAGGGGTTATGGGTAGCTACTGGGAGCAGTACTTC. Amino acids: CASSEGVMGSYWEQYF.

This clone was detected a few times. The chain recombines TRBV2 with TRBJ1-6; D possibly corresponds to TRBD1 (5 bases). V lost 4 bases to trimming and J lost 9 bases, with 13 bases between them. CDR3 length: 14 amino acids. From germline, CDR1 is SNHLY and CDR2 FYNNEI. The CDR3 is CASSGGRVGSPLHF. In DNA, the CDR3 is TGTGCCAGCAGTGGGGGCAGGGTTGGTTCACCCCTCCACTTT.

The count of this clone is one. This chain uses TRBV18 with TRBJ1-5; 9 bases fit TRBD1. V shed 6 bases, J shed 0 bases, and the junction held 6 bases outside the gene matches. The CDR3 runs to 16 residues. From germline, CDR1 is KGHSH and CDR2 LQKENI. As DNA, the CDR3 is TGTGCCAGCTCTTCCGGGACAGGGTATAGCAATCAGCCCCAGCATTTT. Amino acids: CASSSGTGYSNQPQHF.

The V and J genes are TRBV5-1 and TRBJ2-3, with D perhaps matching TRBD1 (5 bases). The CDR3 extends over 16 amino acids. Germline V gene data show CDR1 as SGHRS and CDR2 as YFSETQ. V lost 1 base and J 0 bases, leaving 12 bases between the germline ends. CDR3 loop: CASSLPQGTSTDTQYF. The CDR3 bases are TGCGCCAGCAGCTTGCCCCAGGGTACTAGCACAGATACGCAGTATTTT.

This clone was counted once. The rearrangement joins TRBV28 to TRBJ1-2; 7 bases agree with TRBD1. The CDR3 has 13 residues. Trimming cost V 7 bases and J 6 bases; bases outside gene matches: 8. CDR1 is MDHEN and CDR2 is SYDVKM in the germline V gene. The CDR3 DNA reads TGTGCCAGCAACCTCATCGGACAGGATGGCTACACCTTC. It translates to CASNLIGQDGYTF.

The chain employs TRBV4-2 and TRBJ2-3; 7 nucleotides agree with TRBD2. CDR1 LGHNA and CDR2 YNFKEQ come from the germline V gene. The V gene end was trimmed by 2 bases and the J gene end by 6 bases; junction bases not matched to a gene: 8. The CDR3 length is 15 residues. The CDR3 reads CASSQRRGDADTQYF. For the CDR3, the DNA is TGTGCCAGCAGCCAACGCCGGGGGGACGCTGATACGCAGTATTTT.

The genes are TRBV19 and TRBJ1-2, with D possibly being TRBD1 (5 bases). Per germline, CDR1 LNHDA and CDR2 SQIVND (reference sequence). Trimming shortened V by 6 bases and J by 2 bases, and 13 bases separated the two germline ends. The CDR3 contains 14 residues. DNA for the CDR3: TGTGCCAGTAGCCGCGAACGGGGGAACTATGGCTACACCTTC. It codes for CASSRERGNYGYTF. The entire variable domain, with the rest obtained from reference TRBV19 and TRBJ1-2, is as follows: DGGITQSPKYLFRKEGQNVTLSCEQNLNHDAMYWYRQDPGQGLRLIYYSQIVNDFQKGDIAEGYSVSREKKESFPLTVTSAQKNPTAFYLCASSRERGNYGYTFGSGTRLTVV.

The chain couples TRBV12-2 to TRBJ2-4; TRBD2, the table's D call, was not compared with the DNA. TRBV12-2 is a pseudogene locus. This CDR3 contains 18 residues. The CDR3 coding sequence is TGTGCAAGTCGCTTAGTCGCTAGCGGATTCACCACCAAAAACATTCAGTACTTC. It codes for CASRLVASGFTTKNIQYF.

This clone was seen a handful of times. This sequence joins TRBV11-3 and TRBJ1-2; 7 bases fit TRBD1. The CDR3 runs to 16 residues. CDR1 and CDR2 (germline): SGHNT, YENEEA. Unmatched junction bases numbered 12, after V lost 3 bases and J lost 5 bases. CDR3 nucleotide sequence: TGTGCCAGCAGCTTCCGTACAGGGGTCGAACAGTATGGCTACACCTTC. Translation gives CASSFRTGVEQYGYTF.

Notes on this clone: An end of the junction does not agree with germline; a read error may underlie this. At the DNA level, this CDR3 is encoded by other sequences in the same sample as well. The V and J genes are TRBV29-1 and TRBJ2-7; TRBD1 or TRBD2 may be the D gene (5 bases each). The CDR3 has 13 amino acids. CDR1 and CDR2 (germline): SQVTM, ANQGSEA. CDR3 sequence: CSVSGFTSYEQYF. CDR3 DNA: TGTAGCGTTTCAGGGTTTACCTCCTACGAGCAGTACTTC.

With respect to this clone: The same CDR3 arises from other DNA sequences in this sample as well. This chain uses TRBV28 with TRBJ2-7; D ambiguous. Germline V gives CDR1 MDHEN, CDR2 SYDVKM. The CDR3 spans 11 residues. The V gene lost 6 bases and the J gene lost 1 base, with 4 bases spanning the gap. CDR3 bases: TGTGCCAGCAGCTCTTCCTACGAGCAGTACTTC. Its protein product is CASSSSYEQYF.

The chain links TRBV15 to TRBJ2-5, with 8 bases lining up with TRBD2. This CDR3 contains 16 residues. Germline V CDR1 and CDR2: LNHNV, YYDKDF (reference sequence). Trimming cost V 3 bases and J 4 bases; bases outside gene matches: 10. This chain's CDR3 is CATSRADGRAVETQYF. The DNA for the CDR3 is TGTGCCACCAGCAGGGCAGACGGGAGGGCGGTAGAGACCCAGTACTTC.

This clone was recorded once. The chain uses TRBV18 and TRBJ2-7; 8 positions match TRBD2. Trimming took 0 bases from V and 4 from J; bases not matched to a gene: 2. The CDR3 spans 14 residues. From germline, CDR1 is KGHSH and CDR2 LQKENI. The CDR3 DNA reads TGTGCCAGCTCACCACCTCCGGGAGGGTACGAGCAGTACTTC. Protein sequence: CASSPPPGGYEQYF.

The V and J genes are TRBV21-1 and TRBJ2-5; the DNA was not used to check the table's D call, TRBD2. TRBV21-1 is an annotated pseudogene. This CDR3 has 11 amino acids. The CDR3 DNA is TGTGCCAGCACCATACTAGAGACCCAGTACTTC. Amino acids: CASTILETQYF.

The CDR3 sequence is CAIRVAGGKDNEQFF. CDR3 nucleotides: TGTGCCATCAGGGTAGCGGGGGGGAAGGACAATGAGCAGTTCTTC. This chain uses TRBV10-3 with TRBJ2-1; TRBD2 matches at 11 bases. Germline-derived CDR1 and CDR2 are ENHRY and SYGVKD. This CDR3 region has 15 residues. The J segment lost 5 bases and the V segment lost 6 bases, leaving 6 bases of the junction unmatched.

The CDR3 protein is CASSYTSGSSGDEQFF. Here the CDR3 DNA reads TGTGCCAGCAGCTATACTAGCGGGAGTTCAGGAGATGAGCAGTTCTTC. The gene calls are TRBV2 and TRBJ2-1, with 11 bases matching TRBD2. The CDR3 is made up of 16 amino acids. Losses at the gene ends were 6 bases for V and 8 bases for J; bases not matched to a gene: 12. Germline V gives CDR1 SNHLY, CDR2 FYNNEI.

This clone was seen only a few times. This chain joins TRBV5-1 and TRBJ2-1; 14 bases are a match to TRBD2. The CDR3 is made up of 17 amino acids. Trimming took 5 bases from V and 4 from J; bases not matched to a gene: 8. Germline V lookup: CDR1 SGHRS, CDR2 YFSETQ. CDR3 in amino acids: CASRLGLAGGPYNEQFF. CDR3 bases: TGCGCCAGCAGATTAGGACTAGCGGGGGGCCCTTACAATGAGCAGTTCTTC. Using reference TRBV5-1 and TRBJ2-1 for the parts outside the CDR3, the full variable domain is KAGVTQTPRYLIKTRGQQVTLSCSPISGHRSVSWYQQTPGQGLQFLFEYFSETQRNKGNFPGRFSGRQFSNSRSEMNVSTLELGDSALYLCASRLGLAGGPYNEQFFGPGTRLTVL.

V gene TRBV11-3 combines with J gene TRBJ2-7, with 7 bases fitting TRBD1. The CDR3 covers 15 residues. The V gene end was trimmed by 5 bases and the J gene end by 0 bases; junction bases not matched to a gene: 7. Germline loops: CDR1 SGHNT, CDR2 YENEEA. CDR3 sequence (DNA): TGTGCCAGCAGCGGCCGACAGGGACCCTCCTACGAGCAGTACTTC. Amino acids: CASSGRQGPSYEQYF.